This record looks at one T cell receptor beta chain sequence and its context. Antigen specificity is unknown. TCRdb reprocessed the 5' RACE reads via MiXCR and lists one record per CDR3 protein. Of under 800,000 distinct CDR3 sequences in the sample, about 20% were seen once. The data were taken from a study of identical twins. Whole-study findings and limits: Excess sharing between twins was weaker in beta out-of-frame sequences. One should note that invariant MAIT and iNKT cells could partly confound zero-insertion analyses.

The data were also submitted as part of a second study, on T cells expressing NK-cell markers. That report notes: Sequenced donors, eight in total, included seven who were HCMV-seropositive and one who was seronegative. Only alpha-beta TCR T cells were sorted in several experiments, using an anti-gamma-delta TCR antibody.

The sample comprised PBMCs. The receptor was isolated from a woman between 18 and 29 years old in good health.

DNA for the CDR3: TGTGCCAGCAGCACACCCAGGGGGACCCAGTACTTC. Translating it yields CASSTPRGTQYF. The chain links TRBV5-8 to TRBJ2-5; D might be TRBD1 (6 bases). Germline-derived CDR1 and CDR2 are SGHTS and YDEGEE. The CDR3 consists of 12 residues. Trimming stripped 4 bases from V and 7 bases from J, with 11 bases between.